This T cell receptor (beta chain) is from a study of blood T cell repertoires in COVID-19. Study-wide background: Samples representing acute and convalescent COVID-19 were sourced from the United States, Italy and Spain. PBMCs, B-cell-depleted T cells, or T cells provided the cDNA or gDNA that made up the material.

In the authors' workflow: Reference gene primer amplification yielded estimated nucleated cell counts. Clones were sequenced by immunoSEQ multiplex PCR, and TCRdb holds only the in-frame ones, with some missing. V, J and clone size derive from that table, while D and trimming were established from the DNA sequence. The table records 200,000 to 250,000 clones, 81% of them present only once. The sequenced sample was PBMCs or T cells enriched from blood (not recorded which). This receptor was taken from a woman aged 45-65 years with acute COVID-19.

CDR3 coding DNA: TGTGCCAGCAGTTTAAGCCCCGGGGACAGGGAACAGCCCCAGCATTTT. This translates into CASSLSPGDREQPQHF. J is TRBJ1-5 and V is TRBV28; 9 nucleotides line up with TRBD1. CDR1 is MDHEN, CDR2 SYDVKM, per germline. Losses at the gene ends were 2 bases for V and 7 bases for J; bases not matched to a gene: 9. CDR3 length equals 16 residues.